These 19 T cell receptor beta chains were all obtained from the same sample, sequenced in a study of blood T cell repertoires in COVID-19. Profiling relied on immunoSEQ multiplex PCR, and the TCRdb table lists in-frame clones only, not all of them. Found here are roughly 230,000 clones, 90% of them singletons; the top ten hold 2.1%. The sequencing input was peripheral blood. These receptors were obtained from an older woman with COVID-19, enrolled during active disease.

The chain uses TRBV2 and TRBJ1-2; TRBD1 matches 9 bases. V shed 11 bases and J 4 bases; nucleotides not matched to a gene: 14. The CDR3 consists of 15 residues. Looked up from germline, CDR1 is SNHLY and CDR2 is FYNNEI. DNA of the CDR3: TGTGCCCGCGACACGGGACAGGGTCTTCCCTATGGCTACACCTTC. This codes for CARDTGQGLPYGYTF. Using reference TRBV2 and TRBJ1-2 for the parts outside the CDR3, the full variable domain is EPEVTQTPSHQVTQMGQEVILRCVPISNHLYFYWYRQILGQKVEFLVSFYNNEISEKSEIFDDQFSVERPDGSNFTLKIRSTKLEDSAMYFCARDTGQGLPYGYTFGSGTRLTVV.

Note on this clone: Other DNA sequences in this sample translate to the same CDR3. This chain links TRBV6-2 or TRBV6-3 with TRBJ1-5; 7 positions match TRBD1. Germline CDR1 is MNHEY and CDR2 is SVGEGT. V shed 6 bases, J shed 0 bases, and the junction held 2 bases outside the gene matches. The length of the CDR3 is 14 residues. The CDR3 DNA follows: TGTGCCAGCAGCCGGGACAGTAGCAATCAGCCCCAGCATTTT. Translating gives CASSRDSSNQPQHF.

The chain is built from TRBV24-1 and TRBJ2-3; TRBD1 matches 11 bases. The CDR3 is made up of 13 amino acids. Trimming took 7 bases from V and 5 from J; bases not matched to a gene: 1. CDR1 is KGHDR, CDR2 SFDVKD, per germline. In DNA form, the CDR3 reads TGTGCCACCAGGGGACAGGGGGAAGATACGCAGTATTTT. Amino acids: CATRGQGEDTQYF.

This rearrangement joins TRBV3-1 (or the pseudogene TRBV3-2) to TRBJ2-5; 14 positions match TRBD2. CDR1 and CDR2 from the germline V gene are LGHDT and YNNKEL (reference sequence). This CDR3 has 15 amino acids. With 4 bases clipped from V and 4 bases from J, the junction kept 2 bases outside the gene matches. The CDR3, as DNA: TGTGCCAGCAGCCGACTAGCGGGGGGGCCAGAGACCCAGTACTTC. It is translated as CASSRLAGGPETQYF.

The chain is built from TRBV14 and TRBJ1-1, with 7 bases that match TRBD1. J gave up 1 base and V 3 bases, and 2 bases lay outside the gene matches. Per the germline V gene, CDR1 is SGHDN and CDR2 is FVKESK. The CDR3 consists of 14 residues. The CDR3 loop is CASSQGTANTEAFF. CDR3 sequence (DNA): TGTGCCAGCAGCCAGGGGACAGCGAACACTGAAGCTTTCTTT.

The CDR3 spells CASRTGRRTEAFF. In DNA, the CDR3 is TGTGCCAGCAGGACCGGCAGGCGCACTGAAGCTTTCTTT. The rearrangement joins TRBV6-5 to TRBJ1-1; D unresolved. This CDR3 spans 13 amino acids. V was cut by 6 bases and J by 4 bases, with 12 bases left in between. Germline lookup yields CDR1 MNHEY and CDR2 SVGAGI.

The rearrangement links TRBV15 to TRBJ2-2; D is perhaps TRBD1 (6 bases). The CDR3 sequence is 14 residues long. Germline CDR1 and CDR2: LNHNV and YYDKDF (reference sequence). Trimming took off 9 bases at V and 2 bases at J, with 13 bases between the two ends. CDR3 region: CATTMGANTGELFF. CDR3 coding DNA: TGTGCCACGACCATGGGGGCAAACACCGGGGAGCTGTTTTTT.

The table lists this clone with a count of one. This chain uses TRBV10-3 with TRBJ1-6; D uncertain. Germline V CDR1 and CDR2: ENHRY, SYGVKD. CDR3 length: 14 residues. V was pared by 8 bases and J by 5 bases, with 13 bases between. In nucleotides, the CDR3 is TGTGCCATCGGAGAGAGGGTGAATAATTCACCCCTCCACTTT. Protein product: CAIGERVNNSPLHF.

V usage is TRBV24-1 and J usage is TRBJ2-2; 8 nucleotides line up with TRBD1. This CDR3 contains 14 residues. The trim removed 11 bases at V and 4 bases at J, leaving 8 bases unmatched. Germline CDR1 KGHDR, CDR2 SFDVKD. The CDR3 region is CAIGGTGGTGELFF. In nucleotides, the CDR3 is TGTGCCATTGGGGGAACAGGGGGCACCGGGGAGCTGTTTTTT.

This clone was counted once. The chain is built from TRBV19 and TRBJ1-4; D gene ambiguous. Trimming removed 3 bases at V and 3 bases at J, with 8 bases between. Germline V gene sequence: CDR1 LNHDA, CDR2 SQIVND (reference sequence). The length of the CDR3 is 14 residues. This CDR3 reads CASSMGLANEKLFF. The CDR3 nucleotides read TGTGCCAGTAGTATGGGCCTTGCTAATGAAAAACTGTTTTTT.

This clone was seen only once. The genes are TRBV3-1 (or the pseudogene TRBV3-2) and TRBJ2-7, with 9 bases lining up with TRBD1. The CDR3 totals 14 residues. J gave up 11 bases and V 4 bases, and 12 bases lay outside the gene matches. The germline V gene encodes CDR1 LGHDT and CDR2 YNNKEL (reference sequence). CDR3 amino acids: CASSPSRDRAYEYF. The DNA of the CDR3 is TGTGCCAGCAGCCCCAGCCGGGACAGGGCTTATGAGTACTTC.

A single count supports this clone. This CDR3 is CAISESGGNQPQHF. CDR3 nucleotides: TGTGCCATCAGTGAGTCGGGCGGCAATCAGCCCCAGCATTTT. The chain is built from TRBV10-3 and TRBJ1-5; D not certain. The length of the CDR3 is 14 residues. Germline V CDR1 and CDR2: ENHRY, SYGVKD. V was trimmed by 0 bases and J by 2 bases, leaving 5 bases between them.

In nucleotides, the CDR3 is TGTGCCAGCAGCCCCGAGTCGGGAACCCAGTACTTC. Protein: CASSPESGTQYF. The chain combines TRBV3-1 (or the pseudogene TRBV3-2) with TRBJ2-5, with D perhaps matching TRBD2 (5 bases). The germline V gene encodes CDR1 LGHDT and CDR2 YNNKEL (reference sequence). This CDR3 has 12 amino acids. The ends were cut back, 4 bases at V and 8 bases at J, with 11 bases in the middle.

The chain carries TRBV7-2 and TRBJ1-6; the D gene is possibly TRBD1 (5 bases). Germline CDR1 and CDR2: SGHTA and FQGNSA. V was clipped by 2 bases and J by 6 bases, with 8 bases between them. The length of the CDR3 is 14 residues. The CDR3 sequence: CASSLQQANSPLHF. In DNA, the CDR3 is TGTGCCAGCAGCTTACAACAGGCTAATTCACCCCTCCACTTT.

V gene TRBV18 combines with J gene TRBJ1-1; 7 bases are shared with TRBD1. Unmatched junction bases numbered 14, after V lost 3 bases and J lost 4 bases. CDR3 length: 17 residues. Per the germline V gene, CDR1 is KGHSH and CDR2 is LQKENI. Here the CDR3 DNA reads TGTGCCAGCTCACCTCCTATTTTACTCCGGACAGGCACTGAAGCTTTCTTT. This codes for CASSPPILLRTGTEAFF. Full variable domain (outside the CDR3, taken from reference TRBV18 and TRBJ1-1): NAGVMQNPRHLVRRRGQEARLRCSPMKGHSHVYWYRQLPEEGLKFMVYLQKENIIDESGMPKERFSAEFPKEGPSILRIQQVVRGDSAAYFCASSPPILLRTGTEAFFGQGTRLTVV.

The rearrangement links TRBV6-5 to TRBJ1-4, with D possibly TRBD1 on 5 matching bases. The V gene lost 6 bases and the J gene lost 7 bases, with 9 bases spanning the gap. Germline loops: CDR1 MNHEY, CDR2 SVGAGI. This CDR3 region has 12 residues. CDR3 residues: CASSRDFEKLFF. CDR3 coding DNA: TGTGCCAGCAGCCGGGACTTTGAAAAACTGTTTTTT.

The V gene is TRBV5-4, the J gene TRBJ2-7, with unresolved D. This CDR3 has 12 amino acids. V lost 0 bases, J lost 4 bases, and 5 bases lay in between. Germline values: CDR1 SGHNT, CDR2 YYREEE (reference sequence). The CDR3 DNA follows: TGTGCCAGCAGCTTGGACGGGTACGAGCAGTACTTC. It encodes CASSLDGYEQYF. The full variable domain, completed using reference TRBV5-4 and TRBJ2-7, is ETGVTQSPTHLIKTRGQQVTLRCSSQSGHNTVSWYQQALGQGPQFIFQYYREEENGRGNFPPRFSGLQFPNYSSELNVNALELDDSALYLCASSLDGYEQYFGPGTRLTVT.

The gene calls are TRBV4-3 and TRBJ1-2; 7 bases agree with TRBD1. CDR3 length: 16 residues. Trimming cost V 2 bases and J 5 bases; bases outside gene matches: 11. CDR1 and CDR2 from the germline V gene are LGHNA and YSLEER. CDR3 region: CASSQITEGAGYGYTF. In nucleotides, the CDR3 is TGCGCCAGCAGCCAAATTACGGAGGGGGCCGGTTATGGCTACACCTTC.

V and J are TRBV4-1 and TRBJ1-2; 9 bases are a match to TRBD1. With 1 base clipped from V and 5 bases from J, the junction kept 20 bases outside the gene matches. This CDR3 contains 20 residues. Germline V gene data show CDR1 as MGHRA and CDR2 as YSYEKL. The CDR3 coding sequence is TGCGCCAGCAGCCAAGGTCCTATTATGGACAGGGGAGGTTCGGGTTATGGCTACACCTTC. This translates into CASSQGPIMDRGGSGYGYTF.